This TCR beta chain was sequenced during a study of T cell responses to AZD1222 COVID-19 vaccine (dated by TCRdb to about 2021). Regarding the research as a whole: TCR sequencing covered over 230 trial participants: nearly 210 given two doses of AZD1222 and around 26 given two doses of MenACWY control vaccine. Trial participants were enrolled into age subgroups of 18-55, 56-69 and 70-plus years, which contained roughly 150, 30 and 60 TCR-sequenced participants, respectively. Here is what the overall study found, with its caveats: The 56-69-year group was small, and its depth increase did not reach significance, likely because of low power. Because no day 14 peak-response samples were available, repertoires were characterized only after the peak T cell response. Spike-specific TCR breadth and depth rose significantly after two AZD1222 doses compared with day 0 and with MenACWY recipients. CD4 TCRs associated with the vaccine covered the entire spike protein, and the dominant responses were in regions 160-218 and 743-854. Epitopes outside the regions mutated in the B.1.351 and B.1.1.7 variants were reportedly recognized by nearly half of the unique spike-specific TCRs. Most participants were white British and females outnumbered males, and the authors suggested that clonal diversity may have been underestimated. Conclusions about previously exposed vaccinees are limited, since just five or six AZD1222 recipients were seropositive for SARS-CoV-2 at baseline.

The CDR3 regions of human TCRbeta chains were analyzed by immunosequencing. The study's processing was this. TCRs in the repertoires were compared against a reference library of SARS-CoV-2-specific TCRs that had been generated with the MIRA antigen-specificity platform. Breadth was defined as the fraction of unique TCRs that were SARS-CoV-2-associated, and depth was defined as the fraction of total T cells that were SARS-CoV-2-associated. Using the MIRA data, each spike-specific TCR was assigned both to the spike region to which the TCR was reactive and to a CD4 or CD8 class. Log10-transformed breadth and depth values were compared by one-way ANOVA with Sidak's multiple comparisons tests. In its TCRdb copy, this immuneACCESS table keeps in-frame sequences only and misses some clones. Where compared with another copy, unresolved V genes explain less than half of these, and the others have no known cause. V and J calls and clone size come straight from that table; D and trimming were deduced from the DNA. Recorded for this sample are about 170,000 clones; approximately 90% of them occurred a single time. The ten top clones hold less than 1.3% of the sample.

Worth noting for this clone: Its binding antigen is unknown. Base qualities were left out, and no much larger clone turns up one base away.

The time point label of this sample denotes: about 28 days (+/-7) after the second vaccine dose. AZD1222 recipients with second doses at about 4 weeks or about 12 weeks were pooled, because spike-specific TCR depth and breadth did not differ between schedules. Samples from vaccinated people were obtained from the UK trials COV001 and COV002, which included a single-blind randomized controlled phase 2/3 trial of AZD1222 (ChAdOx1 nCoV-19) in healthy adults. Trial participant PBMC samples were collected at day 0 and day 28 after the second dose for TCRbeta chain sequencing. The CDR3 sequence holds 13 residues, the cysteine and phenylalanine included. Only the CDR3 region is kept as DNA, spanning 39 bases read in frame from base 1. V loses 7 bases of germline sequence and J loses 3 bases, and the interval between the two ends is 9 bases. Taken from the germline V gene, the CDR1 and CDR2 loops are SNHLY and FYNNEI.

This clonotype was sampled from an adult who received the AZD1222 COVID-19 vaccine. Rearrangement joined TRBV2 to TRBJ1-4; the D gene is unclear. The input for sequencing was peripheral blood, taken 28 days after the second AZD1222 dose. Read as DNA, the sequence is TGTGCCAGCACGGTTTCAGCTAATGAAAAACTGTTTTTT. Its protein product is CASTVSANEKLFF.